The 20 T cell receptor beta chains below were found in one sample sequenced in a study of shared clonotypes between healthy human individuals. Sequenced by immunoSEQ multiplex PCR; TCRdb stores in-frame clones only, minus some. Found here are more than 150,000 clones, approximately 60% of them singletons; the top ten hold over 9.5%. Sequenced material: memory CD4+ T cells sorted from blood. The sample's subset: CD45RA-negative fraction. The source of these receptors is a man aged 25-45 years in good health.

CDR3 bases: TGTGCCACCAGCGGGCGACGTCCGGGGGCCAACGTCCTGACTTTC. This gives the protein CATSGRRPGANVLTF. The V and J genes are TRBV15 and TRBJ2-6; D unresolved. The V end lost 5 bases, the J end lost 4 bases, and 12 bases lay between the germline ends. The CDR3 is 15 residues long. CDR1 is LNHNV, CDR2 YYDKDF, per germline (reference sequence).

This clone has just a few counts. The same CDR3 arises from other DNA sequences in this sample as well. The rearrangement joins TRBV9 to TRBJ2-1; D possibly matches TRBD1 or TRBD2 (5 bases each). Germline V CDR1 and CDR2: SGDLS, YYNGEE. CDR3 length equals 14 residues. The V and J ends lost 3 bases and 6 bases respectively, with 13 bases between them. Here the CDR3 DNA reads TGTGCCAGCAGCGCAGGGACCAGAGGCAATGAGCAGTTCTTC. Amino acids: CASSAGTRGNEQFF.

This chain's CDR3 is CASSLAPRQPQHF. DNA of the CDR3: TGTGCCAGCAGCTTAGCCCCGCGGCAGCCCCAGCATTTT. V and J are TRBV7-8 and TRBJ1-5; D unclear. The CDR3 spans 13 residues. The V end lost 0 bases, the J end lost 7 bases, and 7 bases lay between the germline ends. Germline V gene lookup returns CDR1 SGHVS and CDR2 FQNEAQ.

The gene calls are TRBV12-1 and TRBJ2-1; TRBD2 reflects the table's D call only, with no check against the DNA. TRBV12-1 is tagged as a pseudogene. This CDR3 is 16 amino acids long. CDR3 region: CASIITRASGTNEQFF. In DNA, the CDR3 is TGTGCCAGCATCATTACCCGGGCTAGCGGCACCAATGAGCAGTTCTTC.

On this clone: A read error may account for a junction end that differs from germline. V gene TRBV6-1 combines with J gene TRBJ2-1, with D perhaps being TRBD1 or TRBD2 (5 bases each). The germline CDR1 and CDR2 sequences are MNHNS and SASEGT. The CDR3 sequence is 14 residues long. The CDR3 spells CASTRGSSNNEQFF. The CDR3 DNA sequence: TGTGCCAGCACTCGGGGCAGCTCCAACAATGAGCAGTTCTTC.

This clone was recorded at least ten times. The chain is built from TRBV9 and TRBJ2-3; D ambiguous. The length of the CDR3 is 13 residues. V dropped 0 bases and J dropped 6 bases, with 8 bases sitting between them. Germline V gives CDR1 SGDLS, CDR2 YYNGEE. The CDR3 here is CASSVGRGDTQYF. The CDR3 region has the DNA TGTGCCAGCAGCGTAGGCCGTGGGGATACGCAGTATTTT.

This clone is a singleton in its sample. This chain uses TRBV29-1 with TRBJ2-7; the D is unclear. This CDR3 is built from 13 residues. Germline V gene data show CDR1 as SQVTM and CDR2 as ANQGSEA. The V end was cut by 4 bases, the J end by 6 bases, with 16 bases between. The CDR3 DNA reads as TGCAGCGTTGCCCCGACCCCACGTGGCGAGCAGTACTTC. This translates into CSVAPTPRGEQYF.

The chain couples TRBV27 to TRBJ2-1; TRBD1 is a possible D gene (5 bases). Germline CDR1 MNHEY, CDR2 SMNVEV (reference sequence). This CDR3 has 16 amino acids. Trimming took off 2 bases at V and 9 bases at J, with 20 bases between the two ends. The CDR3 DNA follows: TGTGCCAGCAGTTTAATGGGATGGTCTTCTGGGGCTGAGCAGTTCTTC. Translating it yields CASSLMGWSSGAEQFF.

The V call is TRBV30, the J call TRBJ1-2; no firm D call. The CDR3 is 13 residues long. Trimming shortened V by 3 bases and J by 3 bases, and 11 bases separated the two germline ends. In germline, CDR1 is GTSNPN, CDR2 SVGIG (reference sequence). The CDR3, as DNA: TGTGCCTGGAGCGACACACGCGACTATGGCTACACCTTC. This encodes CAWSDTRDYGYTF.

The genes are TRBV7-9 and TRBJ2-5; 8 positions agree with TRBD2. CDR1 and CDR2 (germline): SEHNR, FQNEAQ (reference sequence). The CDR3 has 16 amino acids. Trimming at V came to 3 bases and at J to 2 bases, leaving 8 bases not matched to a gene. CDR3 DNA sequence: TGTGCCAGCAGCTTCTTAGCGGGACTAGAGCAAGAGACCCAGTACTTC. Protein: CASSFLAGLEQETQYF.

V is TRBV29-1 and J is TRBJ1-1; tentatively, D is TRBD1 (5 bases). Germline V gene data show CDR1 as SQVTM and CDR2 as ANQGSEA. Between the trimmed V and J ends, which lost 6 bases and 1 base, there was a span of 9 bases. The CDR3 runs 12 residues. The CDR3, as DNA: TGCAGCGTCGGGACGTCGAACACTGAAGCTTTCTTT. Residues: CSVGTSNTEAFF.

In nucleotides, the CDR3 is TGTGCCAGCAGCTCAGACCGAAAGTGGGACACCCGCGGGTTTCAGTACTTC. Amino acid sequence: CASSSDRKWDTRGFQYF. The rearrangement links TRBV11-2 to TRBJ2-4; perhaps TRBD1 as D (6 bases). Trimming took off 4 bases at V and 11 bases at J, with 27 bases between the two ends. The CDR3 contains 17 residues. Germline values: CDR1 SGHAT, CDR2 FQNNGV.

The chain links TRBV6-1 to TRBJ2-7, with D possibly matching TRBD1 (5 bases). This CDR3 spans 13 amino acids. V lost 8 bases and J 5 bases, leaving 16 bases between the germline ends. Germline CDR1 and CDR2: MNHNS and SASEGT. The CDR3 is CASLDSLVHEQYF. DNA for the CDR3: TGTGCCAGCCTCGACAGCCTAGTCCACGAGCAGTACTTC.

This clone has just one count. The gene calls are TRBV18 and TRBJ2-2, with TRBD2 matching over 9 bases. V shed 6 bases, J shed 0 bases, and the junction held 2 bases outside the gene matches. The length of the CDR3 is 15 residues. Germline CDR1 reads KGHSH; CDR2 reads LQKENI. The CDR3 bases are TGTGCCAGCTCCCGACTAGCGGCGAACACCGGGGAGCTGTTTTTT. This sequence encodes CASSRLAANTGELFF.

This clone came up many times. The J gene is TRBJ1-2, the V gene TRBV4-3, with 8 bases matching TRBD1. Per germline, CDR1 LGHNA and CDR2 YSLEER. This CDR3 contains 16 residues. The junction had 15 bases not matched to a gene; V was cut back by 4 bases and J by 8 bases. In nucleotides, the CDR3 is TGCGCCAGCAGCCGGGGACCGGGACAGGCTTTCGAAGGCTACACCTTC. It translates to CASSRGPGQAFEGYTF.

This clone was seen only a few times. The chain recombines TRBV5-4 with TRBJ2-7; D gene uncertain. CDR1 and CDR2 (germline): SGHNT, YYREEE (reference sequence). V gave up 5 bases and J gave up 4 bases, with 19 bases separating them. This CDR3 is 15 amino acids long. The CDR3 nucleotides read TGTGCCAGCAGACCGGAACTAACCTCTCCTTACGAGCAGTACTTC. Its protein is CASRPELTSPYEQYF.

This sequence joins TRBV12-5 and TRBJ1-1, with D unresolved. The CDR3 loop spans 18 amino acids. Trimming cost V 2 bases and J 2 bases, with 21 bases left between them. Germline lookup yields CDR1 LGHNT and CDR2 FRNRAP. The CDR3 DNA sequence: TGTGCTAGTGGTTTGCTTGAGAGGGCTGATCAAACCAACACTGAAGCTTTCTTT. Encoded protein: CASGLLERADQTNTEAFF.

This clone was picked up a small number of times. The chain joins TRBV9 to TRBJ2-1, with 11 bases fitting TRBD1. V trimming: 4 bases; J trimming: 2 bases; junction bases outside the gene matches: 8. The CDR3 sequence is 17 residues long. Germline V gene data show CDR1 as SGDLS and CDR2 as YYNGEE. CDR3 nucleotides: TGTGCCAGCAGCCTATGGGACAGGGGGGTCCCCTACAATGAGCAGTTCTTC. It specifies CASSLWDRGVPYNEQFF.

The chain carries TRBV5-4 and TRBJ2-3, with a tentative D call TRBD1 (5 bases). Germline V gene sequence: CDR1 SGHNT, CDR2 YYREEE (reference sequence). This CDR3 comprises 16 residues. V lost 0 bases, J lost 2 bases, and 13 bases lay in between. The CDR3 is CASSLGGPGNTDTQYF. CDR3 nucleotide sequence: TGTGCCAGCAGCTTGGGGGGCCCTGGAAACACAGATACGCAGTATTTT.

This chain links TRBV7-2 with TRBJ2-4; D is undetermined. CDR3 length: 11 residues. V lost 5 bases and J 7 bases, leaving 6 bases between the germline ends. Germline assignment: CDR1 SGHTA and CDR2 FQGNSA. CDR3 DNA sequence: TGTGCCAGCAGCAGAGAGAACATTCAGTACTTC. This codes for CASSRENIQYF.